The clone carrying this T cell receptor beta chain was detected many times. The antigen is not known. The junction differs from germline at one of its ends, possibly a read error. This sample stems from a study of T cells in Graves' hyperthyroidism and ophthalmopathy. RNA transcripts were the template for amplifying TCR beta CDR3 regions. HTBI primers were employed in a first-round RT-PCR of the TCR CDR3. TCRdb independently ran MiXCR on the multiplex PCR reads; one entry per CDR3 protein. The sample contains 300,000 or so distinct CDR3 sequences, roughly a fifth of which appear only once. Findings and caveats of the study: The blood repertoire included most of the expanded thyroid clonotypes above 0.001. The model foresaw ophthalmopathy a median 6.5 months prior to onset.

Fresh peripheral blood, about 9.6 ml, yielded the PBMCs. In germline, CDR1 is SSHAT, CDR2 FNYEAQ (reference sequence). The CDR3 has 16 residues. The clonotype originates from a woman aged 50 to 65 with Graves' hyperthyroidism. This rearrangement joins TRBV7-7 to TRBJ2-5, with TRBD2 matching over 9 bases. Sequenced material: blood. For the CDR3, the DNA is TGTGCTAGCAGCCAGGAGGGCGGGAGGGCCGGGGAGACCCAGTACTTC. This gives the protein CASSQEGGRAGETQYF.